This T cell receptor (beta chain) was profiled in a study of T cell responses to AZD1222 COVID-19 vaccine. Study results and caveats: Unmutated variant regions reportedly attract nearly half of all spike-specific TCRs. There were mostly white British donors and more females than males, and clonal diversity was possibly underestimated.

TCRdb's copy holds only in-frame clones and misses some; the assay was immunoSEQ multiplex PCR. The sample carries 150,000 to 200,000 clones, 90% to 95% recorded once. Concerning this clone itself: Its antigen remains unknown.

The source is an adult in good health. Source: peripheral blood, taken on day 0 of AZD1222 vaccination.

CDR3 loop: CASRLTGQGDYVTKNIQYF. The CDR3 nucleotides read TGTGCAAGTCGCTTAACGGGACAGGGGGACTATGTAACCAAAAACATTCAGTACTTC. J is TRBJ2-4 and V is TRBV12-2; no DNA check was done on the table's D call, TRBD1. TRBV12-2 is given as a pseudogene. The CDR3 runs 19 residues.